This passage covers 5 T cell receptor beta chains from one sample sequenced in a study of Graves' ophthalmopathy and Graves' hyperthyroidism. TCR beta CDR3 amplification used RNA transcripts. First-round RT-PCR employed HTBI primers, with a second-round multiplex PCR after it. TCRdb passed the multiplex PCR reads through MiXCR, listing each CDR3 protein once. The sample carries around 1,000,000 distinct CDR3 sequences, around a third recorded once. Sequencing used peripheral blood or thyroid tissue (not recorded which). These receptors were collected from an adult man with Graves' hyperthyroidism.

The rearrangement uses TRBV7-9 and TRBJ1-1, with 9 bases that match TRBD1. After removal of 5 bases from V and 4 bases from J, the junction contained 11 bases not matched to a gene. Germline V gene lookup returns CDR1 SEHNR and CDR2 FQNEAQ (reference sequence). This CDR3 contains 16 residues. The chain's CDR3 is CASSLGTGILVTEAFF. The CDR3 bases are TGTGCCAGCAGCCTAGGGACAGGGATTTTGGTCACTGAAGCTTTCTTT.

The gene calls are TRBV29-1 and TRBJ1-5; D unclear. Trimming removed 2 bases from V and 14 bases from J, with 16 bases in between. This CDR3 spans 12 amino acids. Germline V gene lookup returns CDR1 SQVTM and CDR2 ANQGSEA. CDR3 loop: CSVEMRGSYEHF. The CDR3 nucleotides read TGCAGCGTTGAAATGCGAGGCTCCTACGAGCATTTT.

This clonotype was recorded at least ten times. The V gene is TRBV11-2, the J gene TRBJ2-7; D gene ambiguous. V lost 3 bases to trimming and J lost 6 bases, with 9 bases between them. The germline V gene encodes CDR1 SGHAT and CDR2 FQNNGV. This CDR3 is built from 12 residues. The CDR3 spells CASSLLRAEQYF. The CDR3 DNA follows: TGTGCCAGCAGCTTGTTACGGGCCGAGCAGTACTTC.

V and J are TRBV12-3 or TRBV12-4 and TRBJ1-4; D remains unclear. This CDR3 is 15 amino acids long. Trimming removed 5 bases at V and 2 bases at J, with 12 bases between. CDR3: CASSPGRATNEKLFF. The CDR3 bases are TGTGCCAGCAGTCCAGGACGGGCGACTAATGAAAAACTGTTTTTT.

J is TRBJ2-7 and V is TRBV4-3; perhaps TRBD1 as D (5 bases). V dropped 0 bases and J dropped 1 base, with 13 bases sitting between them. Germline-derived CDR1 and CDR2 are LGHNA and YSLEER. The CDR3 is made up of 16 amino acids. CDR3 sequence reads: CASSQDLTDRSYEQYV. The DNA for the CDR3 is TGCGCCAGCAGCCAAGATCTGACAGACAGATCCTACGAGCAGTACGTC.